The present T cell receptor beta chain was sequenced within a study of blood T cells in healthy people across ages. Using a J-beta primer mix together with a sample-barcoded 5' primer, a second PCR was run for about 6 to 11 cycles. A template-switch adaptor containing 12 random nucleotides labeled each cDNA molecule. TCRdb used MiXCR to reprocess the 5' RACE reads, holding one entry per CDR3 protein. This sample has roughly 1,300,000 distinct CDR3 sequences, with 55% to 75% found just once. This clonotype was counted a few times. Antigen specificity is unknown. Each sample used at least 7 million PBMCs. Study outcomes and limitations: Age brought a roughly linear fall in TCR beta diversity measured per million T cells.

This receptor was taken from a man between 18 and 29 years old in good health. Sequenced: blood.

CDR3 DNA: TGCAGCGTTATTTGGGACATCACAGATACGCAGTATTTT. Its translation: CSVIWDITDTQYF. This chain connects TRBV29-1 to TRBJ2-3; possible D gene TRBD1, 6 bases. CDR3 size: 13 residues. Trimming removed 5 bases at V and 2 bases at J, with 11 bases between. Germline V gene sequence: CDR1 SQVTM, CDR2 ANQGSEA.